The rows below give T cell receptor beta chains drawn from one sample of a study of graft-versus-host responses after intestinal transplantation. For these receptors, no antigen is known. Repertoires were generated with immunoSEQ multiplex PCR, while TCRdb's copy carries only in-frame clones and drops some. In the table there are nearly 95,000 clones, 93% of which are singletons. The specimen comprised unstimulated CD8+ T cells sorted from spleen or lymph node cells, sampled before intestinal transplant. The origin of the receptors is a human donor who received an intestinal transplant. CDR3s include the opening cysteine and the closing phenylalanine or tryptophan. D genes are given only for firm matches. The listing skips clone size in some rows; elsewhere it reads once, few, many or a size class.

TRBV6-5,15,few,TRBJ2-1,-,CASSYALNSYNEQFF,TGTGCCAGCAGTTACGCACTTAACTCCTACAATGAGCAGTTCTTC
TRBV27,14,-,TRBJ2-7,-,CASSYREGSYEQYF,TGTGCCAGCAGCTACAGGGAAGGTTCCTACGAGCAGTACTTC
TRBV30,14,-,TRBJ2-7,TRBD2,CALIERGNSYEQYF,TGTGCCTTAATCGAGCGGGGCAACTCCTACGAGCAGTACTTC
TRBV25-1,13,-,TRBJ2-5,TRBD1,CASSEDREETQYF,TGTGCCAGCAGTGAGGACAGGGAGGAGACCCAGTACTTC
TRBV5-5,15,once,TRBJ2-7,-,CASSLASNPAGEQYF,TGTGCCAGCAGCTTGGCAAGCAATCCGGCGGGCGAGCAGTACTTC
TRBV10-1,18,-,TRBJ2-3,TRBD1,CASSDSSGDSLFTDTQYF,TGCGCCAGCAGTGACTCCTCCGGGGACAGCCTCTTCACAGATACGCAGTATTTT
TRBV13,15,-,TRBJ1-2,TRBD1,CASSSEGTANYGYTF,TGTGCCAGCAGCTCGGAGGGGACAGCTAACTATGGCTACACCTTC
TRBV11-2,15,-,TRBJ2-3,TRBD2,CASSLAAGGRDTQYF,TGTGCCAGCAGCTTAGCAGCGGGGGGAAGGGATACGCAGTATTTT
TRBV7-9,14,-,TRBJ2-7,-,CASSLALRAYEQYF,TGTGCCAGCAGCTTAGCGCTCAGGGCCTACGAGCAGTACTTC
TRBV5-8,13,once,TRBJ2-7,TRBD1,CASSLLTGGPQYF,TGTGCCAGCAGCTTACTAACAGGGGGCCCGCAGTACTTC
TRBV6-5,13,-,TRBJ1-2,-,CASSSNTVYGYTF,TGTGCCAGCAGTTCAAACACCGTCTATGGCTACACCTTC
TRBV27,15,-,TRBJ2-3,TRBD2,CASSFASGDTDTQYF,TGTGCCAGCAGTTTTGCTAGCGGGGACACAGATACGCAGTATTTT
TRBV2,14,few,TRBJ1-3,TRBD1,CASRPGQGSNTIYF,TGTGCCAGCAGACCGGGACAGGGGTCAAACACCATATATTTT
TRBV19,14,once,TRBJ1-1,-,CASSTGQMNTEAFF,TGTGCCAGTAGTACCGGACAGATGAACACTGAAGCTTTCTTT
TRBV12-5,15,-,TRBJ1-2,TRBD1,CASGSRQGGDYGYTF,TGTGCTAGTGGTTCAAGACAGGGGGGGGACTATGGCTACACCTTC
TRBV6-5,10,-,TRBJ2-7,-,CASKEAEQYF,TGTGCAAGCAAGGAGGCGGAGCAGTACTTC
TRBV30,13,-,TRBJ1-1,-,CAWSVTQNTEAFF,TGTGCCTGGAGTGTAACTCAGAACACTGAAGCTTTCTTT
TRBV6-5,15,-,TRBJ1-4,TRBD1,CASSYLTGGNEKLFF,TGTGCCAGCAGTTACTTGACAGGGGGGAATGAAAAACTGTTTTTT
TRBV19,14,-,TRBJ2-3,TRBD2,CASGSGGAGDTQYF,TGTGCCAGTGGGAGCGGGGGGGCCGGAGATACGCAGTATTTT
TRBV7-9,19,-,TRBJ2-7,-,CASSLHLVFGTRAINEQYF,TGTGCCAGCAGCTTACACTTGGTCTTTGGGACAAGGGCTATCAACGAGCAGTACTTC
TRBV10-3,16,once,TRBJ2-1,TRBD2,CAISELAAGGPNEQFF,TGTGCCATCAGTGAATTGGCGGCGGGGGGGCCCAATGAGCAGTTCTTC
TRBV11-2,12,-,TRBJ2-7,-,CASSLGVYEQYF,TGTGCCAGCAGCTTGGGCGTCTACGAGCAGTACTTC
TRBV5-8,16,-,TRBJ2-3,TRBD2,CASSPLSGGGADTQYF,TGTGCCAGCTCTCCCCTTAGCGGGGGGGGTGCGGATACGCAGTATTTT
TRBV2,18,-,TRBJ2-3,TRBD2,CASRNGLAGVPSTDTQYF,TGTGCCAGCAGGAACGGACTAGCGGGGGTTCCTAGCACAGATACGCAGTATTTT
TRBV4-1,16,-,TRBJ1-1,TRBD1,CASSHSSQGENTEAFF,TGCGCCAGCAGCCATTCTTCGCAGGGGGAGAACACTGAAGCTTTCTTT
TRBV29-1,13,-,TRBJ2-2,TRBD1,CSVETGGGGELFF,TGCAGCGTCGAGACAGGGGGCGGAGGGGAGCTGTTTTTT
TRBV7-2,16,-,TRBJ1-6,-,CASSLAAGWTNSPLHF,TGTGCCAGCAGCTTAGCCGCAGGGTGGACGAATTCACCCCTCCACTTT
TRBV4-3,16,-,TRBJ1-3,TRBD1,CASSQHRDSSGNTIYF,TGCGCCAGCAGCCAACACCGGGACAGCTCTGGAAACACCATATATTTT
TRBV30,13,-,TRBJ2-1,TRBD1,CAWSGTGYNEQFF,TGTGCCTGGAGCGGGACAGGGTACAATGAGCAGTTCTTC
TRBV28,13,-,TRBJ2-7,-,CASMRHGPYEQYF,TGTGCCAGCATGCGGCATGGCCCCTACGAGCAGTACTTC
TRBV4-3,17,-,TRBJ2-6,TRBD1,CASSQDRQGAGANVLTF,TGCGCCAGCAGCCAAGATCGACAGGGCGCTGGGGCCAACGTCCTGACTTTC
TRBV7-6,16,-,TRBJ2-7,TRBD2,CASSPTSGGDSYEQYF,TGTGCCAGCAGCCCCACTAGCGGGGGCGACTCCTACGAGCAGTACTTC
TRBV4-3,15,-,TRBJ1-3,-,CASSQDRDSGNTIYF,TGCGCCAGCAGCCAAGATCGGGACTCTGGAAACACCATATATTTT
TRBV30,14,-,TRBJ1-4,-,CAWSRTTTNEKLFF,TGTGCCTGGAGTAGGACAACAACTAATGAAAAACTGTTTTTT
TRBV7-6,14,-,TRBJ2-7,-,CASSPSPGNHEQYF,TGTGCCAGCAGCCCCTCCCCCGGTAACCACGAGCAGTACTTC
TRBV6-5,14,once,TRBJ1-2,TRBD1,CASSEGQGDYGYTF,TGTGCCAGCAGTGAGGGACAGGGGGACTATGGCTACACCTTC
TRBV4-3,15,-,TRBJ2-2,TRBD2,CASSPTSGGTGELFF,TGCGCCAGCAGTCCGACTAGCGGGGGAACCGGGGAGCTGTTTTTT
TRBV29-1,11,-,TRBJ1-2,-,CSVEATDGYTF,TGCAGCGTTGAGGCGACAGATGGCTACACCTTC
TRBV30,12,-,TRBJ2-7,-,CAWSPGSYEQHF,TGTGCCTGGTCCCCCGGGTCCTACGAGCAGCACTTC
TRBV29-1,16,-,TRBJ2-2,TRBD2,CSVDLGTSGGSGELFF,TGCAGCGTGGACCTTGGGACTAGCGGGGGTTCCGGGGAGCTGTTTTTT
TRBV7-2,14,once,TRBJ1-5,-,CASSLIYSNQPQHF,TGTGCCAGCAGCTTAATTTATAGCAATCAGCCCCAGCATTTT
TRBV13,13,-,TRBJ1-2,-,CASSFVSDYGYTF,TGTGCCAGCAGCTTTGTCTCCGACTATGGCTACACCTTC
TRBV2,13,-,TRBJ1-6,-,CASRGPYNSPLHF,TGTGCCAGCCGGGGTCCATATAATTCACCCCTCCACTTT
TRBV27,12,-,TRBJ1-6,-,CASSTGGSPLHF,TGTGCCAGCAGTACCGGGGGTTCACCCCTCCACTTT
TRBV15,16,-,TRBJ2-1,TRBD2,CATSRDLGGEYNEQFF,TGTGCCACCAGCAGAGATCTGGGGGGGGAATACAATGAGCAGTTCTTC